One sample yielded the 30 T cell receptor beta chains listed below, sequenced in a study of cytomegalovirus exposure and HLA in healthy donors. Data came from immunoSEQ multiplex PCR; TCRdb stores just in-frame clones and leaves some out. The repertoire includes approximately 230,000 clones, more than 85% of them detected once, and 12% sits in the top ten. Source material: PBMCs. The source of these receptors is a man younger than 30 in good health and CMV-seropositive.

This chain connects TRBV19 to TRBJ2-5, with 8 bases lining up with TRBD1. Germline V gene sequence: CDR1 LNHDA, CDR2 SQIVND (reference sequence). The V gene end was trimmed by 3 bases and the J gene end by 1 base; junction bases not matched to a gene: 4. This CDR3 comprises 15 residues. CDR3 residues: CASSINQGAQETQYF. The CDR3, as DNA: TGTGCCAGTAGTATCAACCAGGGGGCCCAAGAGACCCAGTACTTC.

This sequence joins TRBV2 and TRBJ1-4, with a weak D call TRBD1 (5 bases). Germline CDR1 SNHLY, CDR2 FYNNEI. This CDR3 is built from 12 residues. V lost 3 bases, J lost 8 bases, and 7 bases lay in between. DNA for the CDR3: TGTGCCAGCAGTGATTCAGGGGAAAAACTGTTTTTT. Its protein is CASSDSGEKLFF.

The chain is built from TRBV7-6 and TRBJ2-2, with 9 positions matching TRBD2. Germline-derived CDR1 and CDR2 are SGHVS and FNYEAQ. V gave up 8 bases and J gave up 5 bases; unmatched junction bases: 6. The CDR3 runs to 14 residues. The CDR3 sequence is CASSLAGLTGELFF. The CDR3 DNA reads TGTGCCAGCTCCCTAGCGGGACTAACCGGGGAGCTGTTTTTT.

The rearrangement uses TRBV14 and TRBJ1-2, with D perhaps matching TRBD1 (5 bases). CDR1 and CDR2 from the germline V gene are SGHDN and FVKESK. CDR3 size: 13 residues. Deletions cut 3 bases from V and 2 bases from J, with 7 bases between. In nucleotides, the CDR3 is TGTGCCAGCAGCCAGGGACTGAACTATGGCTACACCTTC. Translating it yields CASSQGLNYGYTF.

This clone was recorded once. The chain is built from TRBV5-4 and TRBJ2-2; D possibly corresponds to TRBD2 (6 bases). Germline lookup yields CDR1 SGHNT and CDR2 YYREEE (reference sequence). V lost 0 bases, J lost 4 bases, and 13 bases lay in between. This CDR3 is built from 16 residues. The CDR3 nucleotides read TGTGCCAGCAGCTTGGACAGCCCGGGGGTCACCGGGGAGCTGTTTTTT. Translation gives CASSLDSPGVTGELFF.

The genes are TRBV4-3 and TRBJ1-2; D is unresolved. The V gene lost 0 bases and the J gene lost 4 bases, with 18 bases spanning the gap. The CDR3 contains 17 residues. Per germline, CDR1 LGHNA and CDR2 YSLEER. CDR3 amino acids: CASSQDQPGSYSYGYTF. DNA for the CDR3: TGCGCCAGCAGCCAAGATCAACCGGGCTCCTACTCCTATGGCTACACCTTC.

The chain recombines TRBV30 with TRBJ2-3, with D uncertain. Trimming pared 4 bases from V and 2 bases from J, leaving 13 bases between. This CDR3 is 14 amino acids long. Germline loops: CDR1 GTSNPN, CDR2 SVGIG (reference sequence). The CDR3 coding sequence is TGTGCCTGGAAGAAAGGGCCCAACACAGATACGCAGTATTTT. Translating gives CAWKKGPNTDTQYF.

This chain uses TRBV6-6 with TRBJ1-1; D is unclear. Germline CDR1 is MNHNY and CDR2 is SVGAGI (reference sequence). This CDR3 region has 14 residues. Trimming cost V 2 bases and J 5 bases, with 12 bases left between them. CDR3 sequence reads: CASSYDASVTEAFF. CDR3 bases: TGTGCCAGCAGTTACGACGCCTCGGTGACTGAAGCTTTCTTT.

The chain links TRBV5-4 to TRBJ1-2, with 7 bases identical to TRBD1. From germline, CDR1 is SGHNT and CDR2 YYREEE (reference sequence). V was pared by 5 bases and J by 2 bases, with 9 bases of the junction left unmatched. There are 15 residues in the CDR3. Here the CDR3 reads CASRIRQGRNYGYTF. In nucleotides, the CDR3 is TGTGCCAGCAGAATCCGACAGGGACGCAACTATGGCTACACCTTC.

In nucleotides, the CDR3 is TGTGCCAGCAAAGGAGGGATCGAATTCGGCTACACCTTC. Encoded protein: CASKGGIEFGYTF. The rearrangement links TRBV6-5 to TRBJ1-2; D gene ambiguous. Per germline, CDR1 MNHEY and CDR2 SVGAGI. V gave up 7 bases and J gave up 8 bases, with 17 bases separating them. This CDR3 contains 13 residues.

CDR3 in amino acids: CASSLRGRSYGYTF. The CDR3 DNA reads as TGTGCCAGCAGCTTAAGGGGGCGTAGCTATGGCTACACCTTC. V is TRBV27 and J is TRBJ1-2; 7 bases map to TRBD1. The CDR3 extends over 14 amino acids. J gave up 4 bases and V 6 bases, and 8 bases lay outside the gene matches. Germline values: CDR1 MNHEY, CDR2 SMNVEV (reference sequence).

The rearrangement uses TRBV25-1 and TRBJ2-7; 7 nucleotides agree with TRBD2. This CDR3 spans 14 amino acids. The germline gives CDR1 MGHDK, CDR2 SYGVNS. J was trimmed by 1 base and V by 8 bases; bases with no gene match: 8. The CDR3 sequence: CASRPQGGSYEQYF. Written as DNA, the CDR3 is TGTGCCAGCCGACCTCAGGGAGGGTCCTACGAGCAGTACTTC.

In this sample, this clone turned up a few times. CDR3 sequence (DNA): TGTGCCAGCAGTTCTGGACAGGGAAGGGCAGATACGCAGTATTTT. Protein sequence: CASSSGQGRADTQYF. This chain links TRBV6-6 with TRBJ2-3, with 8 bases lining up with TRBD1. There are 15 residues in the CDR3. Germline loops: CDR1 MNHNY, CDR2 SVGAGI (reference sequence). V was clipped by 4 bases and J by 4 bases; unmatched bases: 7.

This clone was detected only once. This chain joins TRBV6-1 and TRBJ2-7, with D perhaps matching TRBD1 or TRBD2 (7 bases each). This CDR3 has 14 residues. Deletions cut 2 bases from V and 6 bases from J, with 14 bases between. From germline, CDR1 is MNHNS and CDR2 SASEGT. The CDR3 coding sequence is TGTGCCAGCAGTGAACAGGGGGGGGAGGTCGAGCAGTACTTC. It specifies CASSEQGGEVEQYF.

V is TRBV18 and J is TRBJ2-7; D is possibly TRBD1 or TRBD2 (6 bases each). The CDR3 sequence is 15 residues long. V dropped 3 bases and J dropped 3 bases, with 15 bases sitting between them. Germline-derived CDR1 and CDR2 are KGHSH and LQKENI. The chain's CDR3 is CASSPGKEGVYEQYF. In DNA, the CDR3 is TGTGCCAGCTCACCCGGCAAGGAGGGGGTCTACGAGCAGTACTTC.

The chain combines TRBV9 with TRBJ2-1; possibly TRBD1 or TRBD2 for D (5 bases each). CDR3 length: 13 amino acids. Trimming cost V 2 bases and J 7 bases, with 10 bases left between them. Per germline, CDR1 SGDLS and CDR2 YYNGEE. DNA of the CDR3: TGTGCCAGCAGCGTCCAGGGAGAGAATGAGCAGTTCTTC. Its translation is CASSVQGENEQFF.

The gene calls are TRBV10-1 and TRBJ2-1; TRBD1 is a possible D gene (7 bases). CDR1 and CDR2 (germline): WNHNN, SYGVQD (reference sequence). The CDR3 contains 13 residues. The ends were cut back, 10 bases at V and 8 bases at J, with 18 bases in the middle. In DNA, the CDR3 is TGCGCCATGATAGAACAGGGGAGGCATGAGCAGTTCTTC. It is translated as CAMIEQGRHEQFF.

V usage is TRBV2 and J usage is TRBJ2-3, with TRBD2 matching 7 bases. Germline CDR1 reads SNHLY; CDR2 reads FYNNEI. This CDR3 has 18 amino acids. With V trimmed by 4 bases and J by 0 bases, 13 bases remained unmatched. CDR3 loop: CASSGDREAGTSTDTQYF. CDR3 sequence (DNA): TGTGCCAGCAGTGGGGATAGGGAAGCGGGAACTAGCACAGATACGCAGTATTTT.

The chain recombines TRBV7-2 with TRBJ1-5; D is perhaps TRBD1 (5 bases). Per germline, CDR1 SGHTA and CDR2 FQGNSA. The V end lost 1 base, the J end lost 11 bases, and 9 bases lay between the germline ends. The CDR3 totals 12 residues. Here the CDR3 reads CASSLEGRSQHF. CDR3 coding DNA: TGTGCCAGCAGCTTAGAGGGGCGGTCCCAGCATTTT.

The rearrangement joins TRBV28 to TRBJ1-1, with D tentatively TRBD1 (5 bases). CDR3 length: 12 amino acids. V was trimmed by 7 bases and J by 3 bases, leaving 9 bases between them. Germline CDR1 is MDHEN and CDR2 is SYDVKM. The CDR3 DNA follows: TGTGCCAGCACCCCAGGGTACACTGAAGCTTTCTTT. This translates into CASTPGYTEAFF.

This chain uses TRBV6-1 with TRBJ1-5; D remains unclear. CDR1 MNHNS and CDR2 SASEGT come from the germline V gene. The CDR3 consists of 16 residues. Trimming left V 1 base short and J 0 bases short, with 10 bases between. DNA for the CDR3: TGTGCCAGCAGTGAAGTAGGAAGCTATAGCAATCAGCCCCAGCATTTT. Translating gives CASSEVGSYSNQPQHF.

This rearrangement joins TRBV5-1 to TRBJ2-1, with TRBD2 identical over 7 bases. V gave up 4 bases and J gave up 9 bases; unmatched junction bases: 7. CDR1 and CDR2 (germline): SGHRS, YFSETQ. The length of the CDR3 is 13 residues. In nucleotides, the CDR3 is TGCGCCAGCAGCCTTCCGGGAGGTGGTGAGCAGTTCTTC. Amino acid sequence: CASSLPGGGEQFF.

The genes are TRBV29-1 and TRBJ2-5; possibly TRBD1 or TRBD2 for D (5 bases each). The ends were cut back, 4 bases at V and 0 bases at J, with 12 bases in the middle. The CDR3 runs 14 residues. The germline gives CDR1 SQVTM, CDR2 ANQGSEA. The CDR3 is CSVVRGTYQETQYF. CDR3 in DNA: TGCAGCGTTGTAAGAGGGACCTACCAAGAGACCCAGTACTTC.

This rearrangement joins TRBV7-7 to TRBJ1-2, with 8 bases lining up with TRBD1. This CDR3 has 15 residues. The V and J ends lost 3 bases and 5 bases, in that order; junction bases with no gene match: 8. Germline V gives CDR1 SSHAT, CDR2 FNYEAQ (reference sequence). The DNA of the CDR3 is TGTGCCAGCAGCTTTTGGACAGGGAATTTTTATGGCTACACCTTC. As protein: CASSFWTGNFYGYTF.

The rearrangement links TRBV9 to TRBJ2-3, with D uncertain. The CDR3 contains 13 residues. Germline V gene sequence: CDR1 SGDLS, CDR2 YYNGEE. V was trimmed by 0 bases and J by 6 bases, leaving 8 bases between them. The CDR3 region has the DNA TGTGCCAGCAGCGTAGGGTTTCAGGATACGCAGTATTTT. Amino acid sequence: CASSVGFQDTQYF.

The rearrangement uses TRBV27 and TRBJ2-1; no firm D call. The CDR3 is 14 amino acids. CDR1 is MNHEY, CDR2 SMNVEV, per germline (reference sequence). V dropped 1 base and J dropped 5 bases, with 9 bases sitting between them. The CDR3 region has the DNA TGTGCCAGCAGTTTATGGGTAGGCAACAATGAGCAGTTCTTC. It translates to CASSLWVGNNEQFF.

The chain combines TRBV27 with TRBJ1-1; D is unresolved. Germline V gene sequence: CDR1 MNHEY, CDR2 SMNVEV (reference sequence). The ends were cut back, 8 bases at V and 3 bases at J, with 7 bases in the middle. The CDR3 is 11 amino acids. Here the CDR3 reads CASGRDTEAFF. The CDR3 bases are TGTGCCAGCGGGAGAGACACTGAAGCTTTCTTT.

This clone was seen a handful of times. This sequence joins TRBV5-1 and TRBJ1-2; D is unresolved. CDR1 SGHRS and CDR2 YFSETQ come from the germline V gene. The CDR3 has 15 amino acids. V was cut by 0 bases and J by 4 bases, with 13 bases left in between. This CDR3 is CASSLGSYGSYGYTF. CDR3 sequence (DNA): TGCGCCAGCAGCTTGGGGTCATACGGAAGCTATGGCTACACCTTC. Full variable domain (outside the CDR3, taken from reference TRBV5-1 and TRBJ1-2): KAGVTQTPRYLIKTRGQQVTLSCSPISGHRSVSWYQQTPGQGLQFLFEYFSETQRNKGNFPGRFSGRQFSNSRSEMNVSTLELGDSALYLCASSLGSYGSYGYTFGSGTRLTVV.

The CDR3 region is CASSSPAEETQYF. CDR3 DNA sequence: TGTGCCAGCAGCTCCCCGGCAGAAGAGACCCAGTACTTC. This chain uses TRBV13 with TRBJ2-5; D gene ambiguous. This CDR3 comprises 13 residues. The germline gives CDR1 PRHDT, CDR2 FYEKMQ (reference sequence). The V end lost 4 bases, the J end lost 3 bases, and 9 bases lay between the germline ends.

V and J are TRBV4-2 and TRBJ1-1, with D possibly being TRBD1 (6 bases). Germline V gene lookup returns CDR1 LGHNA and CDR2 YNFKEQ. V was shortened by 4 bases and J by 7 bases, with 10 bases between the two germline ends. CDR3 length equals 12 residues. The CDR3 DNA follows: TGTGCCAGCAGCCGGGGGCAAGGTGAAGCTTTCTTT. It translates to CASSRGQGEAFF.